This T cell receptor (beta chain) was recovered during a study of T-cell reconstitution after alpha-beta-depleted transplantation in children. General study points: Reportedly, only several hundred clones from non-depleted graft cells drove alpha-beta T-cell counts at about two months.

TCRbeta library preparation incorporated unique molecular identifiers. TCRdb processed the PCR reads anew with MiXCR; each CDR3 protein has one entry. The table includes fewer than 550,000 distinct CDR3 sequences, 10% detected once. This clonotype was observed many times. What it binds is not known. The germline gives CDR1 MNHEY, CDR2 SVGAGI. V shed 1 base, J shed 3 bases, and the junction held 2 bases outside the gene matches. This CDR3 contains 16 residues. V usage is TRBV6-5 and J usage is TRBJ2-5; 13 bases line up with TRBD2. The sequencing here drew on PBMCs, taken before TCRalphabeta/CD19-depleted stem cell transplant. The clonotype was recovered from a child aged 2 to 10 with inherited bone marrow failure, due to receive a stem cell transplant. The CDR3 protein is CASSYLGLAGEETQYF. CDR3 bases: TGTGCCAGCAGTTACTTAGGACTAGCGGGAGAAGAGACCCAGTACTTC.